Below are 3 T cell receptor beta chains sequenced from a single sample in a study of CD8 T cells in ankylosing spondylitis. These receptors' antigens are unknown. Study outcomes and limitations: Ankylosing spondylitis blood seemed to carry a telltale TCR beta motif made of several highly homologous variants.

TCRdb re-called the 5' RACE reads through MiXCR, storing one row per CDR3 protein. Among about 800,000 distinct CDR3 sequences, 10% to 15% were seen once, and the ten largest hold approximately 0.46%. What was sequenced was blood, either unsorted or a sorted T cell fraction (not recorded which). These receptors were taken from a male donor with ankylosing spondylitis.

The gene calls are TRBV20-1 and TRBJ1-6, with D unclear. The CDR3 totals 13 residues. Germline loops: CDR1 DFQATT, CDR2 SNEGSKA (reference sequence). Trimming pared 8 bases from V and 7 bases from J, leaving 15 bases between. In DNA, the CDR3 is TGCAGTACAAAGAGGGAGTACAATTCACCCCTCCACTTT. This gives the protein CSTKREYNSPLHF.

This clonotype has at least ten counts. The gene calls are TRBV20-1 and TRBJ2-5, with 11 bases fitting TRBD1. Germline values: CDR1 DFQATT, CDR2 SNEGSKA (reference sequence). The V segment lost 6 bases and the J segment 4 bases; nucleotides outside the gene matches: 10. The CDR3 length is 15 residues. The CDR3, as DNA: TGCAGTGCACATTCTGGACAGGGGGCGAGAGAGACCCAGTACTTC. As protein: CSAHSGQGARETQYF.

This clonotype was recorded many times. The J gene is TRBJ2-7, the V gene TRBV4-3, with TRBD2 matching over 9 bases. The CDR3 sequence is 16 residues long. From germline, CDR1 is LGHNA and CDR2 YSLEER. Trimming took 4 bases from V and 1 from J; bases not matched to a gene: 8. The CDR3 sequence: CASSRLSGSLSYEQYF. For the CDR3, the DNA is TGCGCCAGCAGCCGTCTTAGCGGGAGTCTTTCCTACGAGCAGTACTTC.